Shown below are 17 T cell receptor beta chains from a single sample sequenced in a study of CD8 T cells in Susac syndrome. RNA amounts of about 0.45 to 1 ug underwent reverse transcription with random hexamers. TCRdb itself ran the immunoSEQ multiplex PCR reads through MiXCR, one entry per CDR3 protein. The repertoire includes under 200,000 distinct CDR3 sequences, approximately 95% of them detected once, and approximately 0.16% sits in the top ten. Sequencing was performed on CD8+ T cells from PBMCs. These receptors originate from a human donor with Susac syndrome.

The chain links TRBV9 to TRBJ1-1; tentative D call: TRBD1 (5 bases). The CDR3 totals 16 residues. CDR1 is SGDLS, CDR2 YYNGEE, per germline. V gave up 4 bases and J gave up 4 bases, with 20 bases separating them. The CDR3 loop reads CASSSTSGEGGTEAFF. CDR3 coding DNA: TGTGCCAGCAGCTCCACCTCGGGGGAGGGTGGCACTGAAGCTTTCTTT.

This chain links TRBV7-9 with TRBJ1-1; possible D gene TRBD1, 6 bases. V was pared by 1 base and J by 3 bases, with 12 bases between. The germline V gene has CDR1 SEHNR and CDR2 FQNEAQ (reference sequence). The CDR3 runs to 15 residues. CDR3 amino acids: CASSLVQGRDTEAFF. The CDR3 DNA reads TGTGCCAGCAGCTTAGTGCAGGGGAGAGACACTGAAGCTTTCTTT.

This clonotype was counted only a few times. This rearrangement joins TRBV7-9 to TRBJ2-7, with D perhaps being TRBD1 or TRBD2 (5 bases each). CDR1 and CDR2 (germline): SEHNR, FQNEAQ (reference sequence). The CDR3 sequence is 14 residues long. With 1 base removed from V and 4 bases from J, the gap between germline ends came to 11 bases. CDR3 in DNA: TGTGCCAGCAGCTTAGGAGGGACCGCTTACGAGCAGTACTTC. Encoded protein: CASSLGGTAYEQYF.

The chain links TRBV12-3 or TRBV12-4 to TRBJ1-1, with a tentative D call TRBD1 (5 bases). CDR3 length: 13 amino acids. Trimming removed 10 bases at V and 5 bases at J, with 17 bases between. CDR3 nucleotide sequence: TGTGCCACCTCTCCCCAGGGAGGGACTGAAGCTTTCTTT. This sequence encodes CATSPQGGTEAFF.

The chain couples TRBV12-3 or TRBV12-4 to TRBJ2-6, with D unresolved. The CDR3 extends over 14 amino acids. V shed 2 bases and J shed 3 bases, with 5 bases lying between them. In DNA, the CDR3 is TGTGCCAGCAGTTTATTAGGTGGGGCCAACGTCCTGACTTTC. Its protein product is CASSLLGGANVLTF.

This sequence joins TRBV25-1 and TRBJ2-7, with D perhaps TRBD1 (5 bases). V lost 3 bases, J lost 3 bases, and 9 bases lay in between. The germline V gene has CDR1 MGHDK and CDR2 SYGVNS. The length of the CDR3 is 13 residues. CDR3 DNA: TGTGCCAGCAGTGACGACAGCCTCTACGAGCAGTACTTC. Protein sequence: CASSDDSLYEQYF.

CDR3 residues: CASSQSRVAPYNEQFF. The CDR3, as DNA: TGCGCCAGCAGTCAATCGAGGGTAGCCCCCTACAATGAGCAGTTCTTC. The chain couples TRBV23-1 to TRBJ2-1; D might be TRBD2 (5 bases). TRBV23-1 is designated an ORF whose function remains uncertain. The CDR3 extends over 16 amino acids. Trimming left V 0 bases short and J 2 bases short, with 11 bases between.

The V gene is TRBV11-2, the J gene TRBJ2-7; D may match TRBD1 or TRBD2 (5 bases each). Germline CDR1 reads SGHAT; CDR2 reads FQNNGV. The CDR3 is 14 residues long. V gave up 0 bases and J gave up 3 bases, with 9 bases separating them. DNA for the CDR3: TGTGCCAGCAGCTTAGAAGTGGGGGACTACGAGCAGTACTTC. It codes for CASSLEVGDYEQYF.

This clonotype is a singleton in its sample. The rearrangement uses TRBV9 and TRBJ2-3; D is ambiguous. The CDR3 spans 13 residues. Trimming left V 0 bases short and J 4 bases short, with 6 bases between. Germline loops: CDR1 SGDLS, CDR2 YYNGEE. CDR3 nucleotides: TGTGCCAGCAGCGTAGAGGGATCAGATACGCAGTATTTT. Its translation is CASSVEGSDTQYF. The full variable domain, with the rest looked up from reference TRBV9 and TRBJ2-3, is DSGVTQTPKHLITATGQRVTLRCSPRSGDLSVYWYQQSLDQGLQFLIQYYNGEERAKGNILERFSAQQFPDLHSELNLSSLELGDSALYFCASSVEGSDTQYFGPGTRLTVL.

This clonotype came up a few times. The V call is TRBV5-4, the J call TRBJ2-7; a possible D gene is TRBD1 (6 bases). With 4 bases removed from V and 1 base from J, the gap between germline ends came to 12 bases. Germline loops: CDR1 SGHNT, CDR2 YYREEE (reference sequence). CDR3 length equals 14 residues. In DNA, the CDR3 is TGTGCCAGCAGCACCGGGACACTTTCCTACGAGCAGTACTTC. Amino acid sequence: CASSTGTLSYEQYF.

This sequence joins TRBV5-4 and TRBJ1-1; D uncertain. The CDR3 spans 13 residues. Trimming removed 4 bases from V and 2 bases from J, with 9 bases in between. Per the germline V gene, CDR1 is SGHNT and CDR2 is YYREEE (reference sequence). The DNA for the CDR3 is TGTGCCAGCAGCCCCGGGTCAAACACTGAAGCTTTCTTT. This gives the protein CASSPGSNTEAFF.

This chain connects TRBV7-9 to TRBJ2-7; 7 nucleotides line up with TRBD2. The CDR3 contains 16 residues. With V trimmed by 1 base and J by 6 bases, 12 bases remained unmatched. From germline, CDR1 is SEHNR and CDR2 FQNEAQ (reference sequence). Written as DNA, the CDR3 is TGTGCCAGCAGCTTAGTCGGGTCGGCGGGAGATCGCGAGCAGTACTTC. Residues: CASSLVGSAGDREQYF.

The chain's CDR3 is CASSQGGSSVETQYF. CDR3 bases: TGCGCCAGCAGCCAAGGAGGGTCTAGCGTTGAGACCCAGTACTTC. V gene TRBV4-1 combines with J gene TRBJ2-5, with a weak D call TRBD2 (6 bases). Trimming took 1 base from V and 5 from J, leaving 14 bases between them. Germline V lookup: CDR1 MGHRA, CDR2 YSYEKL. This CDR3 has 15 residues.

The CDR3 DNA is TGTGCCAGCAGTAGCTACAGGGATTCCACCGGGGAGCTGTTTTTT. Translating it yields CASSSYRDSTGELFF. This chain connects TRBV28 to TRBJ2-2; D may be TRBD1 (6 bases). The CDR3 is made up of 15 amino acids. CDR1 is MDHEN, CDR2 SYDVKM, per germline. Trimming cost V 5 bases and J 4 bases, with 14 bases left between them.

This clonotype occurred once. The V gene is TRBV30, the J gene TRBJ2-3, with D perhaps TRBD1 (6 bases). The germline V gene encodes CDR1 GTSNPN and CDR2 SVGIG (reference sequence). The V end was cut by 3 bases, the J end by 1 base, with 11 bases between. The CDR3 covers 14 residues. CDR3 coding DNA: TGTGCCTGGAGGGCAGGGGTAGGCACAGATACGCAGTATTTT. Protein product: CAWRAGVGTDTQYF.

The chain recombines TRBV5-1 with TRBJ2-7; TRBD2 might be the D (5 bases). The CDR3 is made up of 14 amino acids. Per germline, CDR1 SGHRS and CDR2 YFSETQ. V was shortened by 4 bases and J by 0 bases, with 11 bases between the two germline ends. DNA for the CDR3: TGCGCCAGCAGCCCCCCGGAGGACTCCTACGAGCAGTACTTC. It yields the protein CASSPPEDSYEQYF.

The CDR3 sequence: CASGQGDSYNSPLHF. The CDR3 bases are TGTGCCAGCGGACAGGGGGACTCCTATAATTCACCCCTCCACTTT. This chain links TRBV9 with TRBJ1-6; 10 bases are shared with TRBD1. V lost 7 bases, J lost 0 bases, and 1 base stayed unmatched. Germline V lookup: CDR1 SGDLS, CDR2 YYNGEE. The CDR3 is 15 residues long.